This TCR beta chain is drawn from a study of blood T cell repertoires in COVID-19. Sequenced by immunoSEQ multiplex PCR; TCRdb stores in-frame clones only, minus some. Of 300,000 to 350,000 clones in the sample, more than 75% were seen once. Participants were aged about 18 to 89 years from some 24 US areas. The CDR3 spans 12 residues. Germline CDR1 and CDR2: LNHDA and SQIVND (reference sequence). V dropped 3 bases and J dropped 8 bases, with 10 bases sitting between them. The source is a woman younger than 45 who had recovered from COVID-19. The chain employs TRBV19 and TRBJ1-1, with unresolved D. Sequencing was carried out using PBMCs or T cells enriched from blood (not recorded which). The CDR3 sequence is CASSMITGEAFF. The CDR3 DNA follows: TGTGCCAGTAGTATGATTACGGGGGAAGCTTTCTTT.